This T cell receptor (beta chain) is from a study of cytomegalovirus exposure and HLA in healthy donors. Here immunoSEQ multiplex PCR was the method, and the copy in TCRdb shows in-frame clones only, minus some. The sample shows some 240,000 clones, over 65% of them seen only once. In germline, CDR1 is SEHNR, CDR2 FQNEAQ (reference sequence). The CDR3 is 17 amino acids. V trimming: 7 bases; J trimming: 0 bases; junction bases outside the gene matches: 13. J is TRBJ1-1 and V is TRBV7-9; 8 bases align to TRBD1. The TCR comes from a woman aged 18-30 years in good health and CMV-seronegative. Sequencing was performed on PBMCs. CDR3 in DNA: TGTGCCAGCACCTCAAGGGGGACAGGACCTCTGAACACTGAAGCTTTCTTT. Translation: CASTSRGTGPLNTEAFF.